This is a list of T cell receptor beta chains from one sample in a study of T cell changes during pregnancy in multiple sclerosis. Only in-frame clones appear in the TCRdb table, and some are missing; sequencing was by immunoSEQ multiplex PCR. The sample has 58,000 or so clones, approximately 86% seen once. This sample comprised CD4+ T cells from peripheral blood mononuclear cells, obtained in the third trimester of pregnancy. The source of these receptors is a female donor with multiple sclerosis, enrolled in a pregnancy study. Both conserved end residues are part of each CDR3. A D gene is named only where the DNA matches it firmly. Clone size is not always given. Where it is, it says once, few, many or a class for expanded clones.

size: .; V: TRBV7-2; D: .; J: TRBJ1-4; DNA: TGTGCCAGCAGTAGGACAGCTGAGGCTGCAACTAATGAAAAACTGTTTTTT; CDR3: CASSRTAEAATNEKLFF
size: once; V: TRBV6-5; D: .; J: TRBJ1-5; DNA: TGTGCCAGCAGTTCACAAAAAAATCAGCCCCAGCATTTT; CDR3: CASSSQKNQPQHF
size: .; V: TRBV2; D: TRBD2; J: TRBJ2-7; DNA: TGTGCCAGCAGTGGGGGTATAGCGGGGACCTACGAGCAGTACTTC; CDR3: CASSGGIAGTYEQYF
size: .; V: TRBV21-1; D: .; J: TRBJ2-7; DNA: TGTGCCAGCAGCAAAAGAGGGAATTATACCTACGAGCAGTACTTC; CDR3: CASSKRGNYTYEQYF
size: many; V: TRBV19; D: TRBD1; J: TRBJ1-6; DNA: TGTGCCAGTAGTAGGGGAACAACAGGGGGACTTTCACCCCTCCACTTT; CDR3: CASSRGTTGGLSPLHF
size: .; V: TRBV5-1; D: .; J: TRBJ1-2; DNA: TGCGCCAGCAGCTTGGCTGCCTCAAGACAGTCAGATGGCTACACCTTC; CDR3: CASSLAASRQSDGYTF
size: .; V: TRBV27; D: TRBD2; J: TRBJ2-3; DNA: TGTGCCAGAGGACTAGCGGGAGGGGCAGATACGCAGTATTTT; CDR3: CARGLAGGADTQYF
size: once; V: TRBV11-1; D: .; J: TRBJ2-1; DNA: TGTGCCAGCAGCTTAGAGCGGGCCTTGGGGGATGAGCAGTTCTTC; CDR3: CASSLERALGDEQFF
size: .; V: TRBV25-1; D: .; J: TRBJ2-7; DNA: TGTGCCAGCAGTGCGGCGGGGACCTACGAGCAGTACTTC; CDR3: CASSAAGTYEQYF
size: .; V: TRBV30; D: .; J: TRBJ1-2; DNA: TGTGCCTGGAAGCGGGCAGGGACCAGGTACACCTTC; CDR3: CAWKRAGTRYTF
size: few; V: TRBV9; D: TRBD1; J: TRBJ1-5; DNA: TGTGCCAGCAGCGCGGACACAGGGGGCGCGGAGCCCCAGCATTTT; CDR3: CASSADTGGAEPQHF
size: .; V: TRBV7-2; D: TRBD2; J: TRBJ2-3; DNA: TGTGCCAGCAGGGGACTAGCAGGGGGCACAGATACGCAGTATTTT; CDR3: CASRGLAGGTDTQYF
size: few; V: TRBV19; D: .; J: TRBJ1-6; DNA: TGTGCCAGTAACACAATCCAACAGCTTTCACCCCTCCACTTT; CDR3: CASNTIQQLSPLHF
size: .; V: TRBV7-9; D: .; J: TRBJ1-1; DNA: TGTGCCAGCAGCTTCGGAGAGAACACTGAAGCTTTCTTT; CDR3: CASSFGENTEAFF
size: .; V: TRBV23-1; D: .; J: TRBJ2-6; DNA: TGCGCCAGCAGTCATAAATACCAGACGGGTATCTCTGGGGCCAACGTCCTGACTTTC; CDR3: CASSHKYQTGISGANVLTF
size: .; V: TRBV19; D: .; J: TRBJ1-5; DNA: TGTGCCAGTAGTATATTGGGGCAGGGGAATCAGCCCCAGCATTTT; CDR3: CASSILGQGNQPQHF
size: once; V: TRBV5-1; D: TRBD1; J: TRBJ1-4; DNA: TGCGCCAGCAGCTTTTGGGGGACAGGGAAGGCTAATGAAAAACTGTTTTTT; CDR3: CASSFWGTGKANEKLFF
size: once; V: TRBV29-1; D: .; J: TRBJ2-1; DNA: TGCAGCGTTGATGGGTCGACATACAATGAGCAGTTCTTC; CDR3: CSVDGSTYNEQFF